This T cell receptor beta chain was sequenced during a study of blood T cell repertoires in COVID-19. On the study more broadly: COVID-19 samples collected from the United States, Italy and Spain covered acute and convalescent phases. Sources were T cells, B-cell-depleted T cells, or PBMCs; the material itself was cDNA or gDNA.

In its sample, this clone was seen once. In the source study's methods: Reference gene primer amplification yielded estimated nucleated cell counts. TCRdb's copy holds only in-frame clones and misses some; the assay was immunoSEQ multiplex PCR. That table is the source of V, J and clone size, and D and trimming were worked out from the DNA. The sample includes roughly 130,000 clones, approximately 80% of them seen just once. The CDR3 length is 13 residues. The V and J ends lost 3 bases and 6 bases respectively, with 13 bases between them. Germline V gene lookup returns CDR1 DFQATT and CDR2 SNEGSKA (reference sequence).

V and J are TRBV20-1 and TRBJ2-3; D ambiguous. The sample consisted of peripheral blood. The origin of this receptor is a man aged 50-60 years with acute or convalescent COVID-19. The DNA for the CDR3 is TGCAGTGCTAGTTATTCAGGTCCCGATACGCAGTATTTT. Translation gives CSASYSGPDTQYF.